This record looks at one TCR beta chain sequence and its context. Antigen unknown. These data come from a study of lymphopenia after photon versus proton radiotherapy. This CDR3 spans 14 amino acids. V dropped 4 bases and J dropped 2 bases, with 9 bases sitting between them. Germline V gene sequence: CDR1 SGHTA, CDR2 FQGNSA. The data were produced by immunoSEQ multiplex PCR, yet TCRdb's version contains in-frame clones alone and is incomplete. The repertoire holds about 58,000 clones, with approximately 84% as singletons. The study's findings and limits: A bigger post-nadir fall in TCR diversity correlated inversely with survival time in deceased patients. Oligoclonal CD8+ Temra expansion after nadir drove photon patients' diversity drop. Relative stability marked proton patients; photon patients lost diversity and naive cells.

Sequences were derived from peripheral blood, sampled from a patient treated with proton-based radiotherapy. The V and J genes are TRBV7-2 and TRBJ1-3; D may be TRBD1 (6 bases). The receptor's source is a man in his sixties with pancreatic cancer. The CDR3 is CASSSYRAGNTIYF. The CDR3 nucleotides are TGTGCCAGCAGCTCCTACAGGGCTGGAAACACCATATATTTT.